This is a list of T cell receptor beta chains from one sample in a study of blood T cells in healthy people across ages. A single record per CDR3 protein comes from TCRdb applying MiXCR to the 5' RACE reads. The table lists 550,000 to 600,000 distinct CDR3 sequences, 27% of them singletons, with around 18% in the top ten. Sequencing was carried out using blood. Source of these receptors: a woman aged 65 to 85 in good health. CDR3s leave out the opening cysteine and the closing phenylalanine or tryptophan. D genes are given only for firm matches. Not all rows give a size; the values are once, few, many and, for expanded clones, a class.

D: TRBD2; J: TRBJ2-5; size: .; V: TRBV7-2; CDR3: ASSLGTSGEEAQH
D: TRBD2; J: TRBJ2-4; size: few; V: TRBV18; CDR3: ASSSLWGATGLAQAKNIQY
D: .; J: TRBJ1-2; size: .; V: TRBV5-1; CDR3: ASSLELSGREGCT
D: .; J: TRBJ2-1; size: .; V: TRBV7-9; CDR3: ASSSSTFSYNEQF
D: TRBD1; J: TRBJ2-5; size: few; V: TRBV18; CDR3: ASSPSGQGETQY
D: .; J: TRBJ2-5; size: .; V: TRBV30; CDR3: AWSVKGGETQY
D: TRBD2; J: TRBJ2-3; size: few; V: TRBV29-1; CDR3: SGRRGGPDTDTQY
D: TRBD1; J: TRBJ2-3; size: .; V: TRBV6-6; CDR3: ASSRRGLDGDTQY
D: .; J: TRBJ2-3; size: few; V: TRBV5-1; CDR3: ASSWITQGSTDTQY
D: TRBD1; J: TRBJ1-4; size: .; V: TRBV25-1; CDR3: ASSGRQGEKLF
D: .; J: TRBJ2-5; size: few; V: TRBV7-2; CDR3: ASSLNAGFQETQY
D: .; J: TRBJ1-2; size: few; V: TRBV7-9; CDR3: ASSPMTVYGYT
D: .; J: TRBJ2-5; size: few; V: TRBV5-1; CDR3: ASSLERVTQY